The present TCR beta chain was sequenced within a study of blood T cell repertoires in COVID-19. Looking at the study overall: Samples representing acute and convalescent COVID-19 were sourced from the United States, Italy and Spain. Sources were T cells, B-cell-depleted T cells, or PBMCs; the material itself was cDNA or gDNA.

The CDR3 covers 17 residues. Germline CDR1 reads SGHVS; CDR2 reads FNYEAQ. V lost 0 bases, J lost 9 bases, and 21 bases lay in between. Authors' analysis steps: Counts of nucleated cells, estimated from reference gene primer amplification, were obtained. Clones were read by immunoSEQ multiplex PCR, and TCRdb kept only the in-frame ones, dropping some. V and J calls and clone size are copied from that table; D and trimming were computed from the DNA. The sample yields about 230,000 clones, approximately 82% seen once. The receptor's source is a man aged 40-55 years who had recovered from COVID-19. Specimen: peripheral blood. This chain connects TRBV7-6 to TRBJ2-1; no firm D call. CDR3: CASSLALQGVRFGEQFF. DNA for the CDR3: TGTGCCAGCAGCTTAGCGCTTCAAGGTGTCAGGTTTGGTGAGCAGTTCTTC.